One sample yielded the 4 T cell receptor beta chains listed below, sequenced in a study of blood T cell repertoires in COVID-19. The protocol was immunoSEQ multiplex PCR, while the TCRdb copy is restricted to in-frame clones and leaves out a portion. The table has roughly 190,000 clones, over 75% seen once. What was sequenced was peripheral blood. Receptors originate from a woman aged 45-65 years with acute or convalescent COVID-19.

The chain uses TRBV29-1 and TRBJ2-2, with TRBD2 matching over 16 bases. Germline trimming cut 5 bases from V and 7 bases from J; bases unmatched to any gene: 7. This CDR3 comprises 16 residues. The germline V gene has CDR1 SQVTM and CDR2 ANQGSEA. CDR3 residues: CSVIGTSGGAGGELFF. The CDR3 bases are TGCAGCGTTATAGGGACTAGCGGGGGGGCCGGCGGGGAGCTGTTTTTT.

The chain recombines TRBV11-3 with TRBJ2-3; tentatively, D is TRBD2 (6 bases). The germline V and J ends were trimmed by 3 bases and 2 bases, with 9 bases remaining between them. The CDR3 consists of 14 residues. Germline V lookup: CDR1 SGHNT, CDR2 YENEEA. The CDR3, as DNA: TGTGCCAGCAGCTTCGGGGGAAACACAGATACGCAGTATTTT. Translation: CASSFGGNTDTQYF.

This clone was detected once. The same CDR3 also results from other DNA sequences found in this sample. This rearrangement joins TRBV18 to TRBJ1-1; D not certain. The CDR3 has 13 residues. V lost 2 bases and J 1 base, leaving 5 bases between the germline ends. CDR1 KGHSH and CDR2 LQKENI come from the germline V gene. CDR3 in amino acids: CASSPTGNTEAFF. DNA of the CDR3: TGTGCCAGCTCACCAACCGGGAACACTGAAGCTTTCTTT.

This rearrangement joins TRBV7-2 to TRBJ1-5, with a weak D call TRBD1 (5 bases). Trimming removed 1 base at V and 9 bases at J, with 13 bases between. Germline V gene lookup returns CDR1 SGHTA and CDR2 FQGNSA. This CDR3 has 14 residues. CDR3 sequence (DNA): TGTGCCAGCAGCTTAGATCAGGGTGTGGGGCCCCAGCATTTT. Translation: CASSLDQGVGPQHF. The whole variable domain, remainder taken from reference TRBV7-2 and TRBJ1-5, is GAGVSQSPSNKVTEKGKDVELRCDPISGHTALYWYRQSLGQGLEFLIYFQGNSAPDKSGLPSDRFSAERTGGSVSTLTIQRTQQEDSAVYLCASSLDQGVGPQHFGDGTRLSIL.